The text below deals with one T cell receptor (beta chain). Its specificity is unknown. Amplification of TCR beta CDR3 regions was performed using RNA transcripts as template. First-round RT-PCR with HTBI primers amplified the TCR CDR3 region. TCRdb reprocessed the multiplex PCR reads via MiXCR and lists one record per CDR3 protein. The sample lists about 640,000 distinct CDR3 sequences, around 21% occurring once. The sample belongs to a study of T cells in Graves' hyperthyroidism and ophthalmopathy. V was clipped by 5 bases and J by 3 bases; unmatched bases: 11. Germline V lookup: CDR1 WNHNN, CDR2 SYGVQD (reference sequence). This CDR3 is built from 16 residues. The study, taken as a whole, reports: Ophthalmopathy stood apart from stable hyperthyroidism in a 13 V-J model. Ophthalmopathy prediction by the model preceded onset by a median approximately six months.

Material: blood. The sequence derives from a man aged 25-45 years with Graves' ophthalmopathy. The rearrangement links TRBV10-1 to TRBJ2-3; 7 bases map to TRBD1. The CDR3 nucleotides read TGCGCCAGCAGTCCGACTAAGGGGGCTGGAACAGATACGCAGTATTTT. Its translation is CASSPTKGAGTDTQYF.